This T cell receptor (beta chain) was identified in a study of immune heterogeneity within non-small cell lung tumors (dated by TCRdb to the late 2010s). For the wider study: Histology comprised several squamous cell carcinomas, 9 to 11 non-squamous carcinomas and 1 tumor not otherwise specified. To look at intratumoral immune heterogeneity, the study ran whole-exome sequencing, RNA-seq and TCR beta repertoire sequencing on several spatially distinct regions taken from every NSCLC tumor. TCR repertoire analysis included 55 to 65 tumor loci from around 16 patients, whereas transcriptome data included only around 44 loci from 12 patients. For mutant peptides 8 to 11 amino acids long, netMHCpan-3.0 predicted neoantigen binding to the HLA alleles of each patient. General study outcomes and caveats: For the most part, high-frequency TCR beta clonotypes differed from one individual patient to another. Within a patient, the same dominant CDR3B clonotypes appeared at multiple loci, but different tumor locations also contained unique high-frequency clones. A statistically significant but moderate positive correlation (R roughly 0.34) was observed between local T-cell repertoire clonality and local tumor mutational burden.

This clonotype was seen only a few times. Its binding antigen is unknown. Per-base qualities were not stored, and no clone one base away is much larger. From V the trimming removes 5 bases and from J it removes 3 bases, while the gene matches leave 4 bases of the junction unaccounted for. There are 14 amino acids in the CDR3, from cysteine to phenylalanine inclusive. The CDR3 DNA has 42 bases and is translated from base 1. The germline V gene (reference sequence) gives CDR1 as DFQATT and CDR2 as SNEGSKA. The TCR beta CDR3 region was amplified with a multiplex PCR system, in which a first round of 10 to 11 cycles was run using 32 V-gene forward and 13 J-gene reverse primers. The first PCR round used a QIAGEN Multiplex PCR Kit, and the primer sequences were filed in Chinese patent CN105087789A. Illumina universal primers were attached in a second round of PCR run with the Phusion High-Fidelity PCR Kit. Paired-end sequencing of TCR libraries was carried out on the Illumina HiSeq X Ten platform at a read length of 151 bp. The study's own analysis went as follows. Reads without multiplex PCR primers were removed using Cutadapt, read pairs were merged using PEAR, and CDR3 regions were called using MiXCR with default settings. Shannon entropy measured repertoire diversity, while clonality was calculated as one minus the Shannon entropy divided by the ln of the count of productive unique sequences. A clonotype counted as a dominant or high-frequency T-cell clone when its frequency was 0.5% or higher. TCRdb handled the public reads itself, with Q25 trimming in fastp and clone calling in MiXCR, and kept productive beta chains. Entries are consolidated by CDR3 protein sequence, retaining the most common genes and DNA. It is TCRdb's table, rather than the study itself, that gives the V and J calls and clone size. The sample table contains approximately 21,000 distinct CDR3 sequences; only one count was recorded for 28% of them. The ten largest clones capture 4.4% of the sample.

The TCR template was genomic DNA extracted from bulk tumor tissue, and roughly 590 ng of gDNA was amplified for each sample. During surgery, multiple biopsies were taken from each primary tumor and placed as far apart as possible within the tumor mass. The study cohort was described as untreated, and patients were newly diagnosed NSCLC cases undergoing curative surgery. The donors were 15 patients with newly diagnosed non-small cell lung cancer who were having surgery with curative intent. A couple of independent pathologists reviewed the resected tumor masses. Sequencing was performed only on DNA and RNA samples of high quality.

Sequenced sample: lung tumor tissue. The source of this sequence is a man aged 35 to 55 with non-small cell lung cancer. The rearrangement joined TRBV20-1 to TRBJ1-2; TRBD1 matches 12 bases in the middle. This receptor has the CDR3 CSAPGTGGYYGYTF. The DNA sequence is given as TGCAGTGCTCCAGGGACAGGGGGCTACTATGGCTACACCTTC.